A selection of T cell receptor beta chains follows, all from one sample in a study of T cell repertoires in cytomegalovirus infection. MiXCR, applied by TCRdb to the reads, yields one record per CDR3 protein. The table lists a few hundred thousand distinct CDR3 sequences, about 15% of them singletons. Input material: CD8+ T cells from PBMCs. All receptors derive from a human donor in good health (CMV status not recorded). Some clones in this sample may be carry-over from other donors' samples. CDR3s include the opening cysteine and the closing phenylalanine or tryptophan. Fields, in order: J gene, V gene, CDR3 protein.

J: TRBJ1-1
V: TRBV7-9
CDR3: CASSTGIEAFF

J: TRBJ1-5
V: TRBV7-2
CDR3: CASSLLDRVDQPQHF

J: TRBJ1-5
V: TRBV19
CDR3: CASSTGLSNQPQHF

J: TRBJ2-3
V: TRBV7-2
CDR3: CASSLGGPTDTQYF

J: TRBJ2-7
V: TRBV7-2
CDR3: CASSLAAGGTYEQYF

J: TRBJ1-4
V: TRBV2
CDR3: CASSDYRDSVNEKLFF

J: TRBJ2-1
V: TRBV19
CDR3: CASSDSDRGWNEQFF

J: TRBJ2-5
V: TRBV7-2
CDR3: CASSLSLAIQETQYF

J: TRBJ1-1
V: TRBV5-6
CDR3: CASSLSPGNAFF

J: TRBJ2-3
V: TRBV4-3
CDR3: CASSPTWLTGAATDTQYF

J: TRBJ1-1
V: TRBV7-9
CDR3: CASSPKTGAEEAFF

J: TRBJ1-2
V: TRBV6-4
CDR3: CASSESEETDGYTF

J: TRBJ1-2
V: TRBV12-3/TRBV12-4
CDR3: CASSPSGVKDGYTF

J: TRBJ1-5
V: TRBV15
CDR3: CATSPDRGVNQPQHF

J: TRBJ1-1
V: TRBV29-1
CDR3: CSVVNTEAFF

J: TRBJ2-6
V: TRBV7-9
CDR3: CASSWWSSGGSFREANVLTF

J: TRBJ2-7
V: TRBV6-1
CDR3: CASSEGWTADEQYF

J: TRBJ2-5
V: TRBV7-3
CDR3: CASSPEGQGYETQYF

J: TRBJ1-5
V: TRBV6-1
CDR3: CASSETTGVGNQPQHF

J: TRBJ2-1
V: TRBV20-1
CDR3: CSKQGTSGGYEQFF

J: TRBJ2-7
V: TRBV7-2
CDR3: CASSLVLVRDRLTYEQYF

J: TRBJ2-2
V: TRBV20-1
CDR3: CSARDESPDGDTGELFF

J: TRBJ1-1
V: TRBV2
CDR3: CASVLQGNTEAFF

J: TRBJ2-1
V: TRBV6-8
CDR3: CASSYSGLGASYNEQFF

J: TRBJ2-4
V: TRBV29-1
CDR3: CSVEDPSLAKNIQYF

J: TRBJ2-6
V: TRBV6-2/TRBV6-3
CDR3: CASTLAGPPGAGANVLTF

J: TRBJ2-3
V: TRBV2
CDR3: CATLDRGGTDTQYF

J: TRBJ2-5
V: TRBV7-2
CDR3: CASSLVATDRGVETQYF

J: TRBJ1-4
V: TRBV6-4
CDR3: CASSRDATNEKLFF

J: TRBJ2-1
V: TRBV29-1
CDR3: CSVELVGPPAPLYNEQFF

J: TRBJ2-1
V: TRBV28
CDR3: CASRSFTGGSYNEQFF

J: TRBJ1-2
V: TRBV6-5
CDR3: CASDQWGPRDGGTF

J: TRBJ1-5
V: TRBV29-1
CDR3: CSVVITGDQPQHF

J: TRBJ2-1
V: TRBV19
CDR3: CASSITTGGHNTYNEQFF